This T cell receptor (beta chain) stems from a study of T-cell reconstitution after alpha-beta-depleted transplantation in children. The TCRbeta library incorporated unique molecular identifiers. TCRdb recomputed calls from the PCR reads with MiXCR, one row per CDR3 protein. The sample lists a few hundred thousand distinct CDR3 sequences; over 20% were seen once. About this clonotype itself: Its antigen is not known.

Findings of the study overall: It was surviving recipient T cells and thymic progenitors that gave some patients high TCRbeta diversity at day 60.

V lost 5 bases and J lost 5; bases outside the gene matches: 9. This CDR3 comprises 15 residues. Germline CDR1 reads MDHEN; CDR2 reads SYDVKM. J is TRBJ2-1 and V is TRBV28; 7 bases map to TRBD2. The sequences come from PBMCs, collected before TCRalphabeta/CD19-depleted stem cell transplant. This receptor was taken from a boy younger than two with Wiskott-Aldrich syndrome, due to receive a stem cell transplant. CDR3 bases: TGTGCCAGCAGTCCCAAGAGCGGGATCGACAATGAGCAGTTCTTC. This encodes CASSPKSGIDNEQFF.